These T cell receptor beta chains were read from a single sample in a study of vaccination and CD4 T cells after COVID-19. Antigens for these TCRs are unknown. TCRdb called the PCR reads again in MiXCR, with one record for every CDR3 protein. The sample shows 8,500 to 9,500 distinct CDR3 sequences, roughly a third of them seen only once. Input material: CD4+ T cells from blood, cultured in vitro. The receptor source for this set is a human donor in good health. Both conserved end residues are part of each CDR3. Each record gives: CDR3 length, J gene, V gene, D gene, clone size, CDR3 DNA, CDR3 protein. A D gene is named only where the DNA matches it firmly. Clone sizes are given selectively: once, few, many, or a class where the clone is expanded.

11	TRBJ1-2	TRBV6-5	NA	few	TGTGCCAGCAGTTTTATTAATGGCTACACCTTC	CASSFINGYTF
18	TRBJ2-2	TRBV6-1	NA	NA	TGTGCCAGCAGTGCTGACATCGTCGGGAAAGCGAACACCGGGGAGCTGTTTTTT	CASSADIVGKANTGELFF
14	TRBJ1-2	TRBV5-1	NA	NA	TGCGCCAGCAGCTTGGTGGGGGAGAAGAAGGGCTACACCTTC	CASSLVGEKKGYTF
14	TRBJ2-2	TRBV6-2/TRBV6-3	TRBD1	NA	TGTGCCAGCAGACCGGGACAGGAGGCCGGGGAGCTGTTTTTT	CASRPGQEAGELFF
12	TRBJ1-2	TRBV20-1	NA	NA	TGCAGTGCTAGAACCGGGGGCTATGGCTACACCTTC	CSARTGGYGYTF
16	TRBJ2-7	TRBV6-1	TRBD1	NA	TGTGCCAGCAGCCGGAACCCCGGGACAGGGGCCTACGAGCAGTACTTC	CASSRNPGTGAYEQYF
16	TRBJ1-1	TRBV7-8	NA	few	TGTGCCAGCAGCTTAACGGGTCGAGGGGAGAACACTGAAGCTTTCTTT	CASSLTGRGENTEAFF
16	TRBJ1-2	TRBV7-9	NA	few	TGTGCCAGCAGCCGTACTCTCATACAGGGATTATATGGCTACACCTTC	CASSRTLIQGLYGYTF
12	TRBJ1-2	TRBV19	NA	NA	TGTGCCAGTAGTATACCTAACTATGGCTACACCTTC	CASSIPNYGYTF
13	TRBJ1-1	TRBV6-1	NA	few	TGTGCCAGCACCTGGGACGGCCGGTCTGAAGCTTTCTTT	CASTWDGRSEAFF
15	TRBJ2-7	TRBV6-1	NA	few	TGTGCCAGCAGCTTCGGACACACTAGCTCCTACGAGCAGTACTTC	CASSFGHTSSYEQYF
12	TRBJ2-7	TRBV6-2/TRBV6-3	TRBD1	NA	TGTGCCAGCAGTTACGACAGGGGCGAGCAGTACTTC	CASSYDRGEQYF
13	TRBJ1-1	TRBV6-4	NA	few	TGTGCCAGCAGGGACACCGAGAACACTGAAGCTTTCTTT	CASRDTENTEAFF
14	TRBJ1-3	TRBV19	NA	NA	TGTGCCAGTAGTATCCAGAGTTCTGGAAACACCATATATTTT	CASSIQSSGNTIYF
16	TRBJ2-7	TRBV6-1	TRBD1	few	TGTGCCAGCAGTGACGACTCCCCCGGGACAGGAACCGAGCAGTACTTC	CASSDDSPGTGTEQYF
13	TRBJ1-2	TRBV19	NA	NA	TGTGCCATAGGGGACCCACCAAACTATGGCTACACCTTC	CAIGDPPNYGYTF
15	TRBJ1-2	TRBV19	TRBD1	NA	TGTGCCAGTAGGACGACAGGGTCCCTGTACTATGGCTACACCTTC	CASRTTGSLYYGYTF
13	TRBJ1-1	TRBV6-1	NA	few	TGTGCCAGCAGGAAAAGGGGGAACACTGAAGCTTTCTTT	CASRKRGNTEAFF
15	TRBJ2-1	TRBV20-1	TRBD2	NA	TGCAGTGCTAGGGGCGGAGCGGGGGGAGTCGATGAGCAGTTCTTC	CSARGGAGGVDEQFF
13	TRBJ1-1	TRBV30	TRBD1	NA	TGTGCCTGGAGGGGACAGGAGAACACTGAAGCTTTCTTT	CAWRGQENTEAFF
16	TRBJ2-1	TRBV20-1	TRBD2	NA	TGCAGTGCTAGCGGGCTAACTAGCGGGGGTTCGGATGAGCAGTTCTTC	CSASGLTSGGSDEQFF
14	TRBJ1-5	TRBV2	NA	few	TGTGCCAGCAGTGAATTAACTAATAATCAGCCCCAGCATTTT	CASSELTNNQPQHF
14	TRBJ1-2	TRBV11-1	TRBD1	NA	TGTGCCAGCAGCGGGGCCGGGACAGAATATGGCTACACCTTC	CASSGAGTEYGYTF
12	TRBJ1-6	TRBV6-5	NA	few	TGTGCCAGCAGTTACTCTAATTCACCCCTCCACTTT	CASSYSNSPLHF
15	TRBJ2-1	TRBV19	NA	NA	TGTGCCAGTATAGGCAACAGTAAATCCTACAATGAGCAGTTCTTC	CASIGNSKSYNEQFF
16	TRBJ1-5	TRBV12-3/TRBV12-4	TRBD1	few	TGTGCCAGCAGCCCACAGGGGGCAAATAGCAATCAGCCCCAGCATTTT	CASSPQGANSNQPQHF